This T cell receptor beta chain was captured in a study of control samples from healthy donors and cancer patients. Data came from immunoSEQ multiplex PCR; TCRdb stores just in-frame clones and leaves some out. The table includes some 44,000 clones, about 75% detected once. Trimming shortened V by 6 bases and J by 4 bases, and 16 bases separated the two germline ends. Germline V gene lookup returns CDR1 SQVTM and CDR2 ANQGSEA. This CDR3 has 13 residues. The rearrangement joins TRBV29-1 to TRBJ2-7; D possibly matches TRBD1 or TRBD2 (5 bases each). This TCR came from a male donor with melanoma. Sequenced: formalin-fixed, paraffin-embedded tissue. CDR3 DNA: TGCAGCGTGGGGGTCAGCCCGGCGTACGAGCAGTACTTC. This encodes CSVGVSPAYEQYF.